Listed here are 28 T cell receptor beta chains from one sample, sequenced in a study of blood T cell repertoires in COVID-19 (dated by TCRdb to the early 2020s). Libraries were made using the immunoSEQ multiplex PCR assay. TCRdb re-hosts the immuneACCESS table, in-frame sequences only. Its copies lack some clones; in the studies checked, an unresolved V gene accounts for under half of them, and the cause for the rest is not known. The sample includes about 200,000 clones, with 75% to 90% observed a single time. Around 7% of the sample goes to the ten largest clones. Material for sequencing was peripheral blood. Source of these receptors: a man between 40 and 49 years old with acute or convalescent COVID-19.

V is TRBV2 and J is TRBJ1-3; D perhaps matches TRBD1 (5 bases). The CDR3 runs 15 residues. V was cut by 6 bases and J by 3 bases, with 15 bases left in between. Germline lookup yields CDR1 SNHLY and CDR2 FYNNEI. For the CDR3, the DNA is TGTGCCAGCAGCCCCCAGGGCCTAAGTGGAAACACCATATATTTT. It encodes CASSPQGLSGNTIYF.

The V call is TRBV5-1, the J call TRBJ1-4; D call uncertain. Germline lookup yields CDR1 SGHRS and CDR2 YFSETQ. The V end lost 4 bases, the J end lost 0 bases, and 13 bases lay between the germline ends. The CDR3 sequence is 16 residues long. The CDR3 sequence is CASSPAGGTTNEKLFF. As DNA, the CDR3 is TGCGCCAGCAGCCCCGCCGGAGGGACAACTAATGAAAAACTGTTTTTT.

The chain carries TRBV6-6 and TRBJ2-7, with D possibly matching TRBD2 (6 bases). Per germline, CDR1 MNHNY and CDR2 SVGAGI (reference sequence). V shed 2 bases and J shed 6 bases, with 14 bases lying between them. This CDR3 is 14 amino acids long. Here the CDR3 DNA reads TGTGCCAGCAGTTACGACCGAGGGAGGCTCGAGCAGTACTTC. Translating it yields CASSYDRGRLEQYF.

This CDR3 reads CASSQEGPGDQPQHF. The CDR3 DNA reads as TGTGCCAGCAGCCAAGAGGGACCGGGGGATCAGCCCCAGCATTTT. This chain links TRBV4-2 with TRBJ1-5; possibly TRBD1 for D (5 bases). Germline V CDR1 and CDR2: LGHNA, YNFKEQ. This CDR3 is built from 15 residues. V lost 0 bases and J lost 5, with 11 bases in between.

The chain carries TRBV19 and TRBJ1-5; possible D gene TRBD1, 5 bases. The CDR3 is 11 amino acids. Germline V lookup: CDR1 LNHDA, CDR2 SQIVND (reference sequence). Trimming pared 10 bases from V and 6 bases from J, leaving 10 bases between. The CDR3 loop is CATAGVQPQHF. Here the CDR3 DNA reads TGTGCCACAGCGGGGGTTCAGCCCCAGCATTTT.

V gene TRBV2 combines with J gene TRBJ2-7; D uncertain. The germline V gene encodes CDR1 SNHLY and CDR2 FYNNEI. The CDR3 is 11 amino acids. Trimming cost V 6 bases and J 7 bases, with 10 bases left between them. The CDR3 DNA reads TGTGCCAGCAGACTCCCCTTGGAGCAGTACTTC. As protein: CASRLPLEQYF.

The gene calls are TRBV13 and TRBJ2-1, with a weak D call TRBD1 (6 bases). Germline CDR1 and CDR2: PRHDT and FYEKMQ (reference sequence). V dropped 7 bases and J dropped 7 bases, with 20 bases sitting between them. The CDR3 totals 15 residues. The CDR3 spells CASNDRDKEENEQFF. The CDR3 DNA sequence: TGTGCCAGCAACGACCGGGACAAGGAAGAAAATGAGCAGTTCTTC.

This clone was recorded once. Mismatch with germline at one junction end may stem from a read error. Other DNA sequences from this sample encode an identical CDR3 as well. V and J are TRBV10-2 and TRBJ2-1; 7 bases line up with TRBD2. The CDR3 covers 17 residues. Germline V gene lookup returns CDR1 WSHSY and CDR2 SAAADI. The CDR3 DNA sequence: TGCGCCAGCAGGGGAGGGGAGGCTAGACTCTCCTACAATGAACAGTTCTTC. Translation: CASRGGEARLSYNEQFF.

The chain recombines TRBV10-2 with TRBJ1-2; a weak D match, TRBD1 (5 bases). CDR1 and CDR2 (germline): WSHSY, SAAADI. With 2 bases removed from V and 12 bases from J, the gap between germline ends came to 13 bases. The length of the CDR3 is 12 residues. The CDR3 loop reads CASSELREGNTF. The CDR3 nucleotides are TGCGCCAGCAGTGAGCTCAGGGAGGGAAACACCTTC.

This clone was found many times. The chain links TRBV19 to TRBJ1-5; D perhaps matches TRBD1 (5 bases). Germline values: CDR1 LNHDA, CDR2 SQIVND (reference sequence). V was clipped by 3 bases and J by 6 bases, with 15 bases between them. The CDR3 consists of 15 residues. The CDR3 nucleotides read TGTGCCAGTAGTATTATGAGCAGGGAGGGTCAGCCCCAGCATTTT. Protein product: CASSIMSREGQPQHF.

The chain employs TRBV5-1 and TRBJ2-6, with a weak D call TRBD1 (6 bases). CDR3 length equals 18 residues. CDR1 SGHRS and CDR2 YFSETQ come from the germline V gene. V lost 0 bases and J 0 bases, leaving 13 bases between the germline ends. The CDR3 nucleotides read TGCGCCAGCAGCTTGGTCAGGGGCGACTCCTCTGGGGCCAACGTCCTGACTTTC. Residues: CASSLVRGDSSGANVLTF.

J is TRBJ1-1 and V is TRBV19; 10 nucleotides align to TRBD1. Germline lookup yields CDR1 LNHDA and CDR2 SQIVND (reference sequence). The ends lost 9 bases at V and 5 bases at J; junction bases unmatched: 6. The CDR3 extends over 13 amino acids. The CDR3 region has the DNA TGTGCCAGCCGGGGACAGGGGCAAACTGAAGCTTTCTTT. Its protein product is CASRGQGQTEAFF.

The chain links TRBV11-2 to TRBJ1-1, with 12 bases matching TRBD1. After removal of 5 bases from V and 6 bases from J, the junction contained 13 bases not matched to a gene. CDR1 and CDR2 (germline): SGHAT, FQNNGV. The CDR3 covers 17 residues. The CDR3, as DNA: TGTGCCAGCAGCCGCCGGGACAGGGGGCTAATAGGCGCTGAAGCTTTCTTT. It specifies CASSRRDRGLIGAEAFF.

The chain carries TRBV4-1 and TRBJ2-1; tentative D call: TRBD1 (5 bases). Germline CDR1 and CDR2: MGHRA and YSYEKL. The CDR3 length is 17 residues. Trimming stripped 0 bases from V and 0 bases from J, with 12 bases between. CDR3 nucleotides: TGCGCCAGCAGCCAAGACCCCAAGGGGCACTCCTACAATGAGCAGTTCTTC. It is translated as CASSQDPKGHSYNEQFF.

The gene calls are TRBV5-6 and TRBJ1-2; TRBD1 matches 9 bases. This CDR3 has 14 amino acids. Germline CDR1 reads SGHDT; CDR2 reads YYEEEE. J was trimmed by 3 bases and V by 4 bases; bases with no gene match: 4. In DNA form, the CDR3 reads TGTGCCAGCAGCCCCCGGACAGGGGACTATGGCTACACCTTC. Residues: CASSPRTGDYGYTF. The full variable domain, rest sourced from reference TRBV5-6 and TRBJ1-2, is DAGVTQSPTHLIKTRGQQVTLRCSPKSGHDTVSWYQQALGQGPQFIFQYYEEEERQRGNFPDRFSGHQFPNYSSELNVNALLLGDSALYLCASSPRTGDYGYTFGSGTRLTVV.

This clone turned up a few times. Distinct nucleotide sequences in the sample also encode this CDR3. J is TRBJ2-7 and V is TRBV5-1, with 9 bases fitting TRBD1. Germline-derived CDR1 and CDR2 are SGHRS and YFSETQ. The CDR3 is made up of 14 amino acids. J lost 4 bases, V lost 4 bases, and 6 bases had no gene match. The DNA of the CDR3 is TGCGCCAGCAGCCCGGGACAGGGTAATTACGAGCAGTACTTC. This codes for CASSPGQGNYEQYF. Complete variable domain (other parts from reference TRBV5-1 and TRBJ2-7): KAGVTQTPRYLIKTRGQQVTLSCSPISGHRSVSWYQQTPGQGLQFLFEYFSETQRNKGNFPGRFSGRQFSNSRSEMNVSTLELGDSALYLCASSPGQGNYEQYFGPGTRLTVT.

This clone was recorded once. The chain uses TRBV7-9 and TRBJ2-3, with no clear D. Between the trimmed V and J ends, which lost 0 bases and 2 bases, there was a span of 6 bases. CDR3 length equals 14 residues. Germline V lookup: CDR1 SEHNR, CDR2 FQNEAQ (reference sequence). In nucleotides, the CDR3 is TGTGCCAGCAGCTTAGCCCCGGTCACAGATACGCAGTATTTT. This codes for CASSLAPVTDTQYF.

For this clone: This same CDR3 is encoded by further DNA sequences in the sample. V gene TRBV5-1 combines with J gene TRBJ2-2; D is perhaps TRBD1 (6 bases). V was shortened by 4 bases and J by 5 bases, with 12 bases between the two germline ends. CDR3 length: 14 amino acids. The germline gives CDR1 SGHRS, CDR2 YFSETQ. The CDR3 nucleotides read TGCGCCAGCAGCATACTAACAGGGACCGGGGAGCTGTTTTTT. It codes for CASSILTGTGELFF.

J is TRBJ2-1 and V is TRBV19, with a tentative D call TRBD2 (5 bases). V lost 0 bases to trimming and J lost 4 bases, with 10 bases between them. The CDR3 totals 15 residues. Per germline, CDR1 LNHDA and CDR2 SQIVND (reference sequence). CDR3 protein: CASSIDSGAYNEQFF. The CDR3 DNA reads TGTGCCAGTAGTATAGACAGCGGAGCGTACAATGAGCAGTTCTTC.

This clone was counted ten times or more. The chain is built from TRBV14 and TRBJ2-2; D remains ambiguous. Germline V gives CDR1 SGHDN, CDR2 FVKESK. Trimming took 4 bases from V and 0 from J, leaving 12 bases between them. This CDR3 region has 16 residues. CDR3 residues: CASSPLAISNTGELFF. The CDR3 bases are TGTGCCAGCAGCCCGTTGGCCATTTCGAACACCGGGGAGCTGTTTTTT.

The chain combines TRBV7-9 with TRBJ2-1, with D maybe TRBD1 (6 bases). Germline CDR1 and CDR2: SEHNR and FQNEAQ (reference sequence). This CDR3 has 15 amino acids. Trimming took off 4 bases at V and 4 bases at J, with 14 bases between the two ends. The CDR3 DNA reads TGTGCCAGCAGCTCCGGACAGATTTCGTACAATGAGCAGTTCTTC. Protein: CASSSGQISYNEQFF.

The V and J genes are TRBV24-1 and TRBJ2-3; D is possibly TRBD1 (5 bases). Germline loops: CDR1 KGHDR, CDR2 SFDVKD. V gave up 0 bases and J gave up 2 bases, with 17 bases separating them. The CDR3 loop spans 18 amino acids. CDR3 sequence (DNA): TGTGCCACCAGTGATTTGCAAAGGGGTTCGTATAACACAGATACGCAGTATTTT. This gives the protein CATSDLQRGSYNTDTQYF.

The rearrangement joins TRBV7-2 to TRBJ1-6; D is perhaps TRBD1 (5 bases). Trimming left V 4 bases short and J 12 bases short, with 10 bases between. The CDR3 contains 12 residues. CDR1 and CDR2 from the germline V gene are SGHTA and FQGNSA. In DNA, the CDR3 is TGTGCCAGCAGCTCTCAGGGCGGACCCCTCCACTTT. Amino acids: CASSSQGGPLHF.

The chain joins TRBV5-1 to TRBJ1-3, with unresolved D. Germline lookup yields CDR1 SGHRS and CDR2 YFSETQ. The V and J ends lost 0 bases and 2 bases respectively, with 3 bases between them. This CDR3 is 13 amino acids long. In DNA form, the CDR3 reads TGCGCCAGCAGCTTGGATACTGGAAACACCATATATTTT. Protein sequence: CASSLDTGNTIYF.

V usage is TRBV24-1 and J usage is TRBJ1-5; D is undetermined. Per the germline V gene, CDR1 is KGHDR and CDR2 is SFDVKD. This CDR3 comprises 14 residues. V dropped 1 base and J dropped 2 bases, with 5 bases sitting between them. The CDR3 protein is CATSDFAGNQPQHF. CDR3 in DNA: TGTGCCACCAGTGATTTCGCGGGCAATCAGCCCCAGCATTTT.

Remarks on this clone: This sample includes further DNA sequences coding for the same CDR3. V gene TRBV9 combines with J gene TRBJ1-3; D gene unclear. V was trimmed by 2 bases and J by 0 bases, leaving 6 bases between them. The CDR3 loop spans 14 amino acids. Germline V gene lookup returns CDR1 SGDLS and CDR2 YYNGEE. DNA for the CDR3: TGTGCCAGCAGCGTGGGGAGCTCTGGAAACACCATATATTTT. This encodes CASSVGSSGNTIYF.

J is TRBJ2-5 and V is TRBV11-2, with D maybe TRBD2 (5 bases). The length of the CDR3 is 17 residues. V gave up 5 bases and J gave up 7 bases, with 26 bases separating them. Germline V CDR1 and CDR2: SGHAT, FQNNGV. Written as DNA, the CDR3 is TGTGCCAGCAGCCCCCGTATTACGACTACCCCATTAGGGACCCAGTACTTC. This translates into CASSPRITTTPLGTQYF.

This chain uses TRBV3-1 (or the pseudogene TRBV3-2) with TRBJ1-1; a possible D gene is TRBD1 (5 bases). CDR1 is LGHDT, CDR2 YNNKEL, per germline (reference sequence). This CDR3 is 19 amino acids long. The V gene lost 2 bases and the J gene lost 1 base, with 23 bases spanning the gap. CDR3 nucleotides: TGTGCCAGCAGCCAACGGGGGGAGCCGAGGGGCCATTGGAACACTGAAGCTTTCTTT. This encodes CASSQRGEPRGHWNTEAFF.